The 13 T cell receptor beta chains below all came from one sample that was sequenced in a study of shared clonotypes between healthy human individuals. Profiled with immunoSEQ multiplex PCR; TCRdb holds only in-frame clones, not every one. The sample shows about 1.1 million clones, about four fifths of them seen only once. The sequencing input was memory CD4+ T cells from PBMCs. Subset of the sample: CD45RA-negative fraction. These receptors all stem from a man aged 18 to 29 in good health. Some clones in this sample may be carry-over from other donors' samples.

The chain combines TRBV5-4 with TRBJ2-5; 8 bases line up with TRBD2. The CDR3 has 17 amino acids. Germline-derived CDR1 and CDR2 are SGHNT and YYREEE (reference sequence). V shed 4 bases and J 4 bases; nucleotides not matched to a gene: 15. The CDR3 sequence is CASSPPPSGSDRETQYF. The CDR3 region has the DNA TGTGCCAGCAGCCCCCCTCCCAGCGGGAGTGATCGAGAGACCCAGTACTTC.

For the CDR3, the DNA is TGTGCCAGCAGCCAAGCCCGCCGCTCTGGGGCCAACGTCCTGACTTTC. It is translated as CASSQARRSGANVLTF. The chain couples TRBV14 to TRBJ2-6; D gene unclear. There are 16 residues in the CDR3. CDR1 and CDR2 (germline): SGHDN, FVKESK. V lost 1 base, J lost 0 bases, and 7 bases lay in between. Complete variable domain (other parts from reference TRBV14 and TRBJ2-6): EAGVTQFPSHSVIEKGQTVTLRCDPISGHDNLYWYRRVMGKEIKFLLHFVKESKQDESGMPNNRFLAERTGGTYSTLKVQPAELEDSGVYFCASSQARRSGANVLTFGAGSRLTVL.

About this clone: A much larger clone differs by one base, so this may be a read error. This specimen includes other DNA sequences encoding the same CDR3. J is TRBJ1-1 and V is TRBV7-3; D uncertain. V shed 4 bases and J shed 1 base, with 7 bases lying between them. CDR3 length: 13 residues. From germline, CDR1 is SGHTA and CDR2 FQGTGA. The DNA of the CDR3 is TGTGCCAGCAGCTCACAGCCGAACACTGAAGCTTTCTTT. Translated, it gives CASSSQPNTEAFF.

The CDR3 loop is CASPKISSYEQYF. The CDR3 DNA reads as TGTGCCAGCCCTAAAATAAGCTCCTACGAGCAGTACTTC. V usage is TRBV21-1 and J usage is TRBJ2-7; the table's D call of TRBD2 was not tested on the DNA. TRBV21-1 is classified as a pseudogene. The CDR3 contains 13 residues.

Many counts were recorded for this clone. The chain is built from TRBV6-1 and TRBJ2-2; either TRBD1 or TRBD2 may supply D (5 bases each). The germline CDR1 and CDR2 sequences are MNHNS and SASEGT. The length of the CDR3 is 13 residues. Trimming shortened V by 9 bases and J by 7 bases, and 15 bases separated the two germline ends. CDR3 nucleotides: TGTGCCAGTATCGGGGCTCTGGGCGGGGAGCTGTTTTTT. Amino acids: CASIGALGGELFF.

In its sample, this clone was seen a few times. The genes are TRBV14 and TRBJ2-1; TRBD1 is a possible D gene (6 bases). The V gene lost 4 bases and the J gene lost 12 bases, with 25 bases spanning the gap. The CDR3 has 16 residues. The germline V gene encodes CDR1 SGHDN and CDR2 FVKESK. CDR3 DNA: TGTGCCAGCAGCCCCGACCGAGCAACAGGGTCCCTACGGCAGTTCTTC. Translating gives CASSPDRATGSLRQFF.

The rearrangement links TRBV11-2 to TRBJ2-1, with a weak D call TRBD2 (5 bases). V dropped 1 base and J dropped 3 bases, with 10 bases sitting between them. The CDR3 consists of 15 residues. Germline loops: CDR1 SGHAT, CDR2 FQNNGV. The CDR3 reads CASSLVFGDYNEQFF. The CDR3 nucleotides are TGTGCCAGCAGCTTAGTCTTCGGGGACTACAATGAGCAGTTCTTC.

The V and J genes are TRBV6-5 and TRBJ2-3; D is perhaps TRBD1 or TRBD2 (5 bases each). Trimming took off 3 bases at V and 7 bases at J, with 14 bases between the two ends. CDR3 size: 14 residues. The V gene's germline CDR1 is MNHEY and CDR2 SVGAGI. The CDR3 region has the DNA TGTGCCAGCAGTTATGGGGCTAGCACCTATACGCAGTATTTT. Amino acid sequence: CASSYGASTYTQYF.

The chain links TRBV28 to TRBJ1-5; D remains ambiguous. V was clipped by 2 bases and J by 9 bases, with 5 bases between them. The germline V gene encodes CDR1 MDHEN and CDR2 SYDVKM. CDR3 length: 11 residues. In DNA form, the CDR3 reads TGTGCCAGCAGTTTAGGCGGGCCCCAGCATTTT. As protein: CASSLGGPQHF.

The sample holds a few counts of this clone. This chain joins TRBV7-9 and TRBJ1-5; D gene ambiguous. The CDR3 extends over 13 amino acids. Germline CDR1 is SEHNR and CDR2 is FQNEAQ (reference sequence). V lost 7 bases to trimming and J lost 0 bases, with 7 bases between them. CDR3 amino acids: CASMQYSNQPQHF. CDR3 bases: TGTGCCAGCATGCAGTATAGCAATCAGCCCCAGCATTTT. Full variable domain (missing parts from reference TRBV7-9 and TRBJ1-5): DTGVSQNPRHKITKRGQNVTFRCDPISEHNRLYWYRQTLGQGPEFLTYFQNEAQLEKSRLLSDRFSAERPKGSFSTLEIQRTEQGDSAMYLCASMQYSNQPQHFGDGTRLSIL.

The CDR3 sequence is CASRSIPGKEQFF. Here the CDR3 DNA reads TGTGCCAGCAGAAGCATCCCAGGGAAGGAGCAGTTCTTC. The rearrangement uses TRBV6-4 and TRBJ2-1; a weak D match, TRBD1 (5 bases). There are 13 residues in the CDR3. Germline CDR1 and CDR2: MRHNA and SNTAGT. Trimming cost V 6 bases and J 10 bases, with 16 bases left between them.

This clone was seen many times. This chain joins TRBV5-4 and TRBJ2-3; 7 nucleotides match TRBD2. The CDR3 is 13 amino acids. The ends lost 6 bases at V and 2 bases at J; junction bases unmatched: 3. Germline V gene lookup returns CDR1 SGHNT and CDR2 YYREEE (reference sequence). As DNA, the CDR3 is TGTGCCAGCAAAGCGGGAAACACAGATACGCAGTATTTT. Translation gives CASKAGNTDTQYF.

This sequence joins TRBV18 and TRBJ2-3; D unresolved. Trimming took 3 bases from V and 0 from J, leaving 13 bases between them. The CDR3 contains 16 residues. The V gene's germline CDR1 is KGHSH and CDR2 LQKENI. CDR3: CASSPTQRISTDTQYF. The CDR3 nucleotides read TGTGCCAGCTCACCCACTCAGAGAATTAGCACAGATACGCAGTATTTT.